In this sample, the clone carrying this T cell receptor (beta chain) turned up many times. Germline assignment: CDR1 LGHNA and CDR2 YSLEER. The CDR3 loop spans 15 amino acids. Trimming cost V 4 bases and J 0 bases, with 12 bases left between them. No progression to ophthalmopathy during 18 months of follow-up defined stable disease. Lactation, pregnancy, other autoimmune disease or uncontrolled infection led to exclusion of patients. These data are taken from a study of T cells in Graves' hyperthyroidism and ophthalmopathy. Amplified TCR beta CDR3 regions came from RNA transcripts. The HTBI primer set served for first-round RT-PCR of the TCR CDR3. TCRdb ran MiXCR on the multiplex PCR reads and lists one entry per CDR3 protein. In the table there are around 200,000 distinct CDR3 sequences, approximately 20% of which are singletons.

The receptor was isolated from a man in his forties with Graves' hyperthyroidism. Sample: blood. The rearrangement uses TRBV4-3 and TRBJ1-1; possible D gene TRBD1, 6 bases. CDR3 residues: CASSRGQLMNTEAFF. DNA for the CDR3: TGCGCCAGCAGCCGCGGACAGCTCATGAACACTGAAGCTTTCTTT.